One and the same sample provided the 4 T cell receptor beta chains below, sequenced in a study of cytomegalovirus exposure and HLA in healthy donors. 13 Jbeta primers and 60 Vbeta primers were used for the PCR. Assay: immunoSEQ multiplex PCR; the TCRdb copy retains only in-frame clones and omits some. The profile covers some 150,000 clones, with 81% appearing a single time and around 13% taken by the ten largest. Material: PBMCs. The receptors originated from a woman aged 45-60 years in good health and CMV-seronegative.

This clone was detected only a few times. The chain is built from TRBV18 and TRBJ1-1; no definite D call. This CDR3 region has 14 residues. Germline V gives CDR1 KGHSH, CDR2 LQKENI. The V end lost 5 bases, the J end lost 4 bases, and 14 bases lay between the germline ends. The CDR3 sequence is CASSSTTGATEAFF. DNA of the CDR3: TGTGCCAGCTCATCTACGACGGGAGCCACTGAAGCTTTCTTT.

J is TRBJ2-1 and V is TRBV27; 10 bases agree with TRBD1. Germline values: CDR1 MNHEY, CDR2 SMNVEV (reference sequence). The CDR3 has 14 amino acids. Losses at the gene ends were 8 bases for V and 6 bases for J; bases not matched to a gene: 7. The CDR3 loop reads CASRQGAIINEQFF. The DNA for the CDR3 is TGTGCCAGCCGACAGGGGGCCATTATCAATGAGCAGTTCTTC.

V and J are TRBV18 and TRBJ2-7; D remains ambiguous. Trimming pared 2 bases from V and 7 bases from J, leaving 6 bases between. The CDR3 is made up of 11 amino acids. Germline CDR1 reads KGHSH; CDR2 reads LQKENI. CDR3 loop: CASSPEVEQYF. The CDR3 DNA follows: TGTGCCAGCTCACCAGAGGTGGAGCAGTACTTC.

The chain combines TRBV7-2 with TRBJ2-1; 9 positions agree with TRBD2. CDR3 length: 16 amino acids. V lost 1 base to trimming and J lost 5 bases; unmatched junction nucleotides: 6. Germline CDR1 is SGHTA and CDR2 is FQGNSA. DNA of the CDR3: TGTGCCAGCAGCTTAGGAAGCGGGGGGCTCAACAATGAGCAGTTCTTC. It specifies CASSLGSGGLNNEQFF.